Presented here are 12 T cell receptor beta chains from one specimen sequenced in a study of molecular identifiers for immune sequencing clone quantification. TCRdb used MiXCR to reprocess the PCR reads, holding one entry per CDR3 protein. The profile shows roughly 100,000 distinct CDR3 sequences, 35% of them singletons. Specimen: naive CD8+ T cells from blood, with Jurkat cell RNA spiked in. Subset given: FACS-sorted CD8+CD4-CCR7+CD45RA+ naive T cells. These receptors were collected from a human donor in good health. Some libraries in this study had Jurkat cell RNA spiked in.

About this clonotype: Since a much larger clone is just one base distant, this may be a read error. Here the CDR3 DNA reads TGTGCCAGCAGCACCCGTAGATCGTACGAGCAGTACTTC. It encodes CASSTRRSYEQYF. The rearrangement links TRBV7-9 to TRBJ2-7, with D hard to call. The germline V and J ends were trimmed by 5 bases and 4 bases, with 12 bases remaining between them. CDR3 size: 13 residues. Germline-derived CDR1 and CDR2 are SEHNR and FQNEAQ (reference sequence).

To note about this clonotype: It is likely a read error, because the conserved phenylalanine at the end of the CDR3 is missing. The V call is TRBV7-8, the J call TRBJ1-1; TRBD1 matches 11 bases. The germline CDR1 and CDR2 sequences are SGHVS and FQNEAQ. Germline trimming cut 5 bases from V and 0 bases from J; bases unmatched to any gene: 5. CDR3 length: 16 residues. The CDR3: CASSQDRGPMNTEAFY. The CDR3 DNA sequence: TGTGCCAGCAGCCAGGACAGGGGGCCGATGAACACTGAAGCTTTCTAT.

The chain links TRBV7-6 to TRBJ2-3; 9 bases are a match to TRBD2. This CDR3 has 16 residues. V was clipped by 6 bases and J by 0 bases; unmatched bases: 7. Germline CDR1 reads SGHVS; CDR2 reads FNYEAQ. This chain's CDR3 is CASRILAGSSTDTQYF. The CDR3 nucleotides read TGTGCCAGCAGGATACTAGCGGGTTCTAGCACAGATACGCAGTATTTT.

The chain employs TRBV6-5 and TRBJ2-7; tentative D call: TRBD1 (5 bases). The CDR3 sequence is 14 residues long. Trimming cost V 4 bases and J 2 bases, with 12 bases left between them. The germline V gene encodes CDR1 MNHEY and CDR2 SVGAGI. The CDR3 region is CASSSQEGAYEQYF. The CDR3 DNA reads as TGTGCCAGCAGTTCACAGGAAGGTGCCTACGAGCAGTACTTC.

As to this clonotype: It may be a read error: a sequence one base away is much more abundant. V gene TRBV19 combines with J gene TRBJ2-7, with 8 bases that match TRBD2. The ends lost 6 bases at V and 4 bases at J; junction bases unmatched: 11. The germline V gene encodes CDR1 LNHDA and CDR2 SQIVND (reference sequence). The CDR3 has 15 amino acids. As DNA, the CDR3 is TGTGCCAGTAGGACAAGGACCAGCGGGAGTTACGAGCAGTACTTC. It yields the protein CASRTRTSGSYEQYF.

Notes on this clonotype: A clone one base away is much larger, so this may be a read error. This rearrangement joins TRBV2 to TRBJ1-1; D remains unclear. This CDR3 has 16 amino acids. The V gene lost 4 bases and the J gene lost 0 bases, with 15 bases spanning the gap. Germline V gives CDR1 SNHLY, CDR2 FYNNEI. CDR3 sequence reads: CASSADANSMNTEAFF. CDR3 DNA sequence: TGTGCCAGCAGTGCAGACGCCAACAGCATGAACACTGAAGCTTTCTTT. The entire variable domain, with the rest obtained from reference TRBV2 and TRBJ1-1, is as follows: EPEVTQTPSHQVTQMGQEVILRCVPISNHLYFYWYRQILGQKVEFLVSFYNNEISEKSEIFDDQFSVERPDGSNFTLKIRSTKLEDSAMYFCASSADANSMNTEAFFGQGTRLTVV.

The CDR3 region is CASSQDSLAGLHNEQFF. In DNA form, the CDR3 reads TGCGCCAGCAGCCAAGATTCACTAGCGGGCCTACACAATGAGCAGTTCTTC. The chain uses TRBV4-3 and TRBJ2-1, with 9 bases that match TRBD2. CDR3 length: 17 amino acids. With 0 bases clipped from V and 5 bases from J, the junction kept 8 bases outside the gene matches. Looked up from germline, CDR1 is LGHNA and CDR2 is YSLEER.

This clonotype was recorded a few times. V gene TRBV6-5 combines with J gene TRBJ2-5, with D possibly being TRBD2 (7 bases). Between the trimmed V and J ends, which lost 5 bases and 7 bases, there was a span of 14 bases. The CDR3 extends over 13 amino acids. CDR1 and CDR2 from the germline V gene are MNHEY and SVGAGI. The CDR3 nucleotides are TGTGCCAGCAGTGGTGGGGGGGCTGGGACCCAGTACTTC. Protein sequence: CASSGGGAGTQYF.

Concerning this clonotype: The final CDR3 position lacks the conserved phenylalanine or tryptophan, pointing to a likely read error. The V call is TRBV7-2, the J call TRBJ2-2, with a possible D match to TRBD1 (6 bases). This CDR3 is built from 15 residues. Germline CDR1 and CDR2: SGHTA and FQGNSA. Trimming removed 2 bases from V and 4 bases from J, with 11 bases in between. The DNA of the CDR3 is TGTGCCAGCAGCTTATACAGGGTGGGCACCGGGGAGCTGTTTTAT. Protein: CASSLYRVGTGELFY.

This clonotype has just one count. The V call is TRBV19, the J call TRBJ2-7, with 7 bases matching TRBD2. Trimming cost V 1 base and J 2 bases; bases outside gene matches: 2. The CDR3 runs to 14 residues. CDR1 is LNHDA and CDR2 is SQIVND in the germline V gene (reference sequence). Here the CDR3 reads CASSIGGRAYEQYF. Written as DNA, the CDR3 is TGTGCCAGTAGTATAGGAGGGAGGGCCTACGAGCAGTACTTC.

J is TRBJ2-2 and V is TRBV6-2 or TRBV6-3; 8 bases align to TRBD2. The germline CDR1 and CDR2 sequences are MNHEY and SVGEGT. J gave up 4 bases and V 3 bases, and 4 bases lay outside the gene matches. The CDR3 covers 15 residues. In DNA form, the CDR3 reads TGTGCCAGCAGTTATTGGCGGGAGGCCACCGGGGAGCTGTTTTTT. Protein sequence: CASSYWREATGELFF.

The chain uses TRBV5-1 and TRBJ2-4; TRBD2 matches 14 bases. Trimming removed 7 bases from V and 1 base from J; junction bases left unmatched: 19. The CDR3 sequence is 21 residues long. Germline V lookup: CDR1 SGHRS, CDR2 YFSETQ. The CDR3 DNA sequence: TGCGCCAGCCCAACCGGGCCAGGGGGGACTAGCGGGAGATCCGCCAAAAACATTCAGTACTTC. Translated, it gives CASPTGPGGTSGRSAKNIQYF.